This T cell receptor (beta chain) is drawn from a study of blood T cell repertoires in COVID-19. Study-level background: Samples of COVID-19 (acute and convalescent) were obtained from the United States, Italy and Spain. PBMCs, B-cell-depleted T cells, or T cells were the source of the cDNA or gDNA that made up the material.

Original data processing: Scientists estimated how many nucleated cells there were by amplifying reference gene primers. The protocol was immunoSEQ multiplex PCR, while the TCRdb copy is restricted to in-frame clones and leaves out a portion. V and J calls and clone size follow that table, whereas D and trimming were derived from the DNA. The table shows 390,000 or so clones, with roughly 89% occurring only once. This CDR3 contains 15 residues. Trimming pared 4 bases from V and 5 bases from J, leaving 15 bases between. Germline V lookup: CDR1 MDHEN, CDR2 SYDVKM. This chain connects TRBV28 to TRBJ2-1, with D tentatively TRBD2 (6 bases). The clonotype originates from a man in his late teens or twenties with active or convalescent COVID-19. Sequencing used peripheral blood. DNA of the CDR3: TGTGCCAGCAGTTCAACGGGACTTGCCCACAATGAGCAGTTCTTC. Protein: CASSSTGLAHNEQFF. Variable domain in full (rest from reference TRBV28 and TRBJ2-1): DVKVTQSSRYLVKRTGEKVFLECVQDMDHENMFWYRQDPGLGLRLIYFSYDVKMKEKGDIPEGYSVSREKKERFSLILESASTNQTSMYLCASSSTGLAHNEQFFGPGTRLTVL.